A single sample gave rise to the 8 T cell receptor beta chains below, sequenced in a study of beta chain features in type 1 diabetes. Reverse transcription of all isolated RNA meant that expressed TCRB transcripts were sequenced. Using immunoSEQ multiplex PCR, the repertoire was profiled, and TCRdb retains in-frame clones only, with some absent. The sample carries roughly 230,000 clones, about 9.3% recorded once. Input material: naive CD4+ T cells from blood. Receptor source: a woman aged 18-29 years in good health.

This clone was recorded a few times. In DNA, the CDR3 is TGTGCCAGCAGCTTGAGAATTGGTTACGAGCAGTACTTC. Translation gives CASSLRIGYEQYF. The chain combines TRBV11-3 with TRBJ2-7; no definite D call. CDR1 SGHNT and CDR2 YENEEA come from the germline V gene. This CDR3 is 13 amino acids long. V was shortened by 3 bases and J by 4 bases, with 10 bases between the two germline ends.

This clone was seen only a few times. The DNA of the CDR3 is TGTGCCAGCAGTTCCGCGACCGGGGTTAGGTACAATGAGCAGTTCTTC. It encodes CASSSATGVRYNEQFF. This chain joins TRBV6-6 and TRBJ2-1; possibly TRBD2 for D (5 bases). CDR1 is MNHNY, CDR2 SVGAGI, per germline (reference sequence). V lost 4 bases and J 4 bases, leaving 17 bases between the germline ends. The CDR3 totals 16 residues.

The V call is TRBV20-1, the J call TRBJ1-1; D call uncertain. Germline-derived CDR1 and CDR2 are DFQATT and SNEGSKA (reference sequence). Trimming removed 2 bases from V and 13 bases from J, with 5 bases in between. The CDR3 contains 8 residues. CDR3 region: CSARTGFF. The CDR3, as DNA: TGCAGTGCTAGAACGGGTTTCTTT.

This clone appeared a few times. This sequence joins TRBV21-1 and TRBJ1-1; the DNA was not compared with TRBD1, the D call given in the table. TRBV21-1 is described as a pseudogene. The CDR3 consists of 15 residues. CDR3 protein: CASSKDREIKTEAFF. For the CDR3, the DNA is TGTGCCAGCAGCAAGGACAGGGAGATTAAGACTGAAGCTTTCTTT.

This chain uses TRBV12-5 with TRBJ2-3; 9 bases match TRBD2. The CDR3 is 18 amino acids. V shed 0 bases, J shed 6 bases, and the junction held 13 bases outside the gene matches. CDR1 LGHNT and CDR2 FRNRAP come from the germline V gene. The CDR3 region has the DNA TGTGCTAGTGGTTTGGTACTCGGTGGTAGCGGGAGATTTGATACGCAGTATTTT. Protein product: CASGLVLGGSGRFDTQYF.

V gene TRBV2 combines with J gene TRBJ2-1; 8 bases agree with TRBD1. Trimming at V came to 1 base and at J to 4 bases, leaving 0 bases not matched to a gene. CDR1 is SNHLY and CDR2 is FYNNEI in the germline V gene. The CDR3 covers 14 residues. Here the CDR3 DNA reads TGTGCCAGCAGTGAAGACAGGGGGTACAATGAGCAGTTCTTC. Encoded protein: CASSEDRGYNEQFF.

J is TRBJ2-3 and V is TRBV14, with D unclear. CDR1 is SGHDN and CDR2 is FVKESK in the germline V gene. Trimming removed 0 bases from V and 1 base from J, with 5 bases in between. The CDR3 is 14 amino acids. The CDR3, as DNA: TGTGCCAGCAGCCAAGATGGCCGCACAGATACGCAGTATTTT. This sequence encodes CASSQDGRTDTQYF.

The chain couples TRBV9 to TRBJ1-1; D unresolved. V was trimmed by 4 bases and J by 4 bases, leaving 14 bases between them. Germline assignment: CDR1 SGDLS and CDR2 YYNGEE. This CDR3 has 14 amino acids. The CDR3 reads CASSLAGGGTEAFF. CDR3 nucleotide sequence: TGTGCCAGCAGCCTCGCAGGAGGCGGCACTGAAGCTTTCTTT.